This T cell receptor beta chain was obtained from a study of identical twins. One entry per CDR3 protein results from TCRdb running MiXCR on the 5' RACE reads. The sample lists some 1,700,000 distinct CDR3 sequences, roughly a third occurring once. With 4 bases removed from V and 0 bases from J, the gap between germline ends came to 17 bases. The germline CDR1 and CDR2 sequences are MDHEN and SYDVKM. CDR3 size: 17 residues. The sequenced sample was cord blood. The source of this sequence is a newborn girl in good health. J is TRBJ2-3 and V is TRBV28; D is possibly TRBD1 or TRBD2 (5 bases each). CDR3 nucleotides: TGTGCCAGCAGTTCTCAAAAACTCTGGGACAGCACAGATACGCAGTATTTT. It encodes CASSSQKLWDSTDTQYF.